A selection of T cell receptor beta chains follows, all from one sample in a study of somatic mutations in cytotoxic T cells in rheumatoid arthritis. Libraries were prepared by immunoSEQ multiplex PCR; TCRdb keeps only in-frame clonotypes and omits some of them. The sample has more than 35,000 clones; approximately 84% are singletons. Sample: CD8+ T cells sorted from blood. These receptors were obtained from a man aged 35 to 55 in good health. Each CDR3 is given with its conserved first and last residue. A D gene is named only where the DNA matches it firmly. A clone size is listed for some rows: how often the clone was seen (once, few, many), or a class if it is expanded.

cdr3_nt cdr3_aa j_call v_call clone_size d_call
TGTGCCTGGAGTTTGAACACTGAAGCTTTCTTT CAWSLNTEAFF TRBJ1-1 TRBV30 few NA
TGCGCCAGCAGCCAGGACAGGGGGCCCGGAAACACCATATATTTT CASSQDRGPGNTIYF TRBJ1-3 TRBV5-1 once TRBD1
TGTGCCAGCCGGGGGATCAATCAGCCCCAGCATTTT CASRGINQPQHF TRBJ1-5 TRBV27 NA NA
TGTGCCAGCAGTCTATTAGGGAGGGAAGCTTTCTTT CASSLLGREAFF TRBJ1-1 TRBV27 NA NA
TGTGCCAGCAGTCAGACCGGGACAAGAAGCTCCTACGAGCAGTACTTC CASSQTGTRSSYEQYF TRBJ2-7 TRBV7-9 NA NA
TGTGCCATCTCCCCTACGTCCTACGAGCAGTACTTC CAISPTSYEQYF TRBJ2-7 TRBV10-3 NA NA
TGTGCCAGCAGTTTGCCGGGACAGGGCACAGATACGCAGTATTTT CASSLPGQGTDTQYF TRBJ2-3 TRBV28 NA TRBD1
TGTGCCAGCAGTCCCTCCGGGGGGGCCGGATACAATGAGCAGTTCTTC CASSPSGGAGYNEQFF TRBJ2-1 TRBV27 NA TRBD2
TGTGCCAGCAGTGAAACCTCCCCAAACGCCTACAATGAGCAGTTCTTC CASSETSPNAYNEQFF TRBJ2-1 TRBV6-1 NA NA
TGTGCCAGCAGTTTATGGCCTAGCGGCACAGATACGCAGTATTTT CASSLWPSGTDTQYF TRBJ2-3 TRBV28 once NA
TGCGCCAGCAGCCTCAGGAGGGCAGGGGCAGACAAGTCTGGGGCCAACGTCCTGACTTTC CASSLRRAGADKSGANVLTF TRBJ2-6 TRBV4-1 NA NA
TGCGCCAGCAGCCAAGATCCTCTGGCGGGAGGAACCTACGAGCAGTACTTC CASSQDPLAGGTYEQYF TRBJ2-7 TRBV4-1 NA TRBD2
TGTGCCAGCAGGGACAGGGGGACTGAAGCTTTCTTT CASRDRGTEAFF TRBJ1-1 TRBV25-1 NA TRBD1
TGTGCCAGCAGATTTACAGCCTCCTACGAGCAGTACTTC CASRFTASYEQYF TRBJ2-7 TRBV6-1 few NA
TGCGCCAGCAGCTTAACCACAGATACGCAGTATTTT CASSLTTDTQYF TRBJ2-3 TRBV5-1 NA NA
TGTGCCAGCAGCTCTAGTATTGCGGGACTGATCTCCTACGAGCAGTACTTC CASSSSIAGLISYEQYF TRBJ2-7 TRBV7-9 NA NA
TGTGCCAGCAGCGCCGAGGGACAGACTCTTTACGAGCAGTACTTC CASSAEGQTLYEQYF TRBJ2-7 TRBV7-9 NA TRBD1
TGTGCCAGCAGCTTACGAGGGGGGGAGACCCAGTACTTC CASSLRGGETQYF TRBJ2-5 TRBV7-9 NA NA
TGTGCCAGCGTGGGGGCCGGGGAGCTGTTTTTT CASVGAGELFF TRBJ2-2 TRBV6-5 NA NA
TGTGCCAGTAGATCGGTGGAGCTGTTTTTT CASRSVELFF TRBJ2-2 TRBV19 once NA
TGTGCCAGCAGCCCTCCTCCCCGGGGGGCCGAGCAGTACTTC CASSPPPRGAEQYF TRBJ2-7 TRBV28 NA NA
TGTGCCAGCAGCTTACTAAGCTCTGGAAACACCATATATTTT CASSLLSSGNTIYF TRBJ1-3 TRBV28 NA NA
TGTGCCAGCGGCGTGGGGAGCTCCGCCTACGAGCAGTACTTC CASGVGSSAYEQYF TRBJ2-7 TRBV5-6 NA NA
TGCAGCGTTGAAATGGGGCGCGACACTGAAGCTTTCTTT CSVEMGRDTEAFF TRBJ1-1 TRBV29-1 NA NA
TGTGCCAGCAGCTTGGGACAGGAACCTAACTATGGCTACACCTTC CASSLGQEPNYGYTF TRBJ1-2 TRBV5-6 NA NA
TGCGCCAGCAGCCAAGATTCAAGAGGGAACTATGGCTACACCTTC CASSQDSRGNYGYTF TRBJ1-2 TRBV4-3 NA NA
TGCGCCAGCAGCCAAGTACTAGCGGGAGGGTACGAGCAGTACTTC CASSQVLAGGYEQYF TRBJ2-7 TRBV4-1 once TRBD2
TGTGCCAGCAGCTTAAACTCGAACACTGAAGCTTTCTTT CASSLNSNTEAFF TRBJ1-1 TRBV7-3 few NA
TGTGCCAGCAGCTTAATCCAGGCTAGCGGGACGGGGAGCACAGATACGCAGTATTTT CASSLIQASGTGSTDTQYF TRBJ2-3 TRBV13 NA TRBD2
TGCGCCAGCAGGCTACTAGCGGGAACAAAAAATGAGCAGTTCTTC CASRLLAGTKNEQFF TRBJ2-1 TRBV4-1 NA TRBD2
TGTGCCAGCCACCCTAGCGGGAGACATTATGGCGGGGAGCTGTTTTTT CASHPSGRHYGGELFF TRBJ2-2 TRBV28 NA TRBD2
TGCGCCAGCAGCCAAGAAGAAGCGACGAACACCGGGGAGCTGTTTTTT CASSQEEATNTGELFF TRBJ2-2 TRBV4-3 NA NA
TGTGCCAGCAGCGCATCCCCGGGACAGAGTCTTAACTATGGCTACACCTTC CASSASPGQSLNYGYTF TRBJ1-2 TRBV7-6 NA TRBD1
TGCGCCAGCTCCGGACAGAACACTGAAGCTTTCTTT CASSGQNTEAFF TRBJ1-1 TRBV10-1 few NA
TGTGCCAGCAGCTCTTTAGAGAGTGGCAGGGCGGTATACAATGAGCAGTTCTTC CASSSLESGRAVYNEQFF TRBJ2-1 TRBV7-9 NA NA
TGTGCCTGGAGCCTAGGGTTGGGAGAGAGGCAGCCCCAGCATTTT CAWSLGLGERQPQHF TRBJ1-5 TRBV30 NA NA
TGTGCCAGCAGCGAACCGGGGCCTGGAAACACCATATATTTT CASSEPGPGNTIYF TRBJ1-3 TRBV9 NA NA
TGTGCCAGCAGCTCGGGACTGTACAATGAGCAGTTCTTC CASSSGLYNEQFF TRBJ2-1 TRBV7-9 NA NA
TGTGCCATCAGTGAGTCGGCGGCTGTAGCGAAAGACACCGGGGAGCTGTTTTTT CAISESAAVAKDTGELFF TRBJ2-2 TRBV10-3 NA NA
TGCAGCGTTGGTTCAGGGGTCGGAGAGACCCAGTACTTC CSVGSGVGETQYF TRBJ2-5 TRBV29-1 NA NA
TGCGCCAGCAGCCAAGATTTGGCTAGCGGGTTCGACGAGCAGTACTTC CASSQDLASGFDEQYF TRBJ2-7 TRBV4-3 NA TRBD2
TGTGCCTGGACGTCCGGGACGACGAACACCGGGGAGCTGTTTTTT CAWTSGTTNTGELFF TRBJ2-2 TRBV30 NA NA
TGTGCCAGCAGCCCCGTACGCGGAGGGGCTGGCAATGAGCAGTTCTTC CASSPVRGGAGNEQFF TRBJ2-1 TRBV11-2 NA NA
TGTGCCAGCCGCGGCACCGGGGAGCTGTTTTTT CASRGTGELFF TRBJ2-2 TRBV27 NA NA
TGTGCCAGCAGCGCCCCCCACCGACACGATGAGCAGTTCTTC CASSAPHRHDEQFF TRBJ2-1 TRBV9 NA NA